Listed below are T cell receptor beta chains from one sample, sequenced in a study of OX40 agonist ivuxolimab in advanced cancers. The repertoire was sequenced with immunoSEQ multiplex PCR; TCRdb's copy has only in-frame clones and lacks some. The table lists tens of thousands of clones, around 86% of them singletons. This sample comprised CD4+ or CD8+ T cells sorted from blood, obtained in a trial of the OX40 agonist ivuxolimab. Receptors were obtained from an adult with an advanced solid tumor such as melanoma, head and neck, liver or kidney cancer. CDR3s include the opening cysteine and the closing phenylalanine or tryptophan.

>TRBV30|TRBJ1-1
CAWTQGGGPNTEAFF
>TRBV5-6|TRBJ1-5
CASSSRGARGSNQPQHF
>TRBV7-8|TRBJ1-4
CASSFFGEDVEKLFF
>TRBV5-6|TRBJ2-7
CASSFDRASTEQYF
>TRBV5-8|TRBJ1-1
CASSLRGRVAFF
>TRBV19|TRBJ1-5
CASSPGGPQSNQPQHF
>TRBV4-2|TRBJ2-3
CASSQEGGTQYF
>TRBV2|TRBJ2-4
CASSEATLVSKNIQYF
>TRBV6-5|TRBJ2-4
CASSSGPQLKNIQYF
>TRBV2|TRBJ2-7
CASCDPYTYEQYF
>TRBV11-2|TRBJ2-5
CASSSLRDLETQYF
>TRBV18|TRBJ1-1
CASSPNEGNTEAFF
>TRBV30|TRBJ2-3
CAWSLITDTQYF
>TRBV5-4|TRBJ1-6
CASSLQTGLSSPLHF
>TRBV6-5|TRBJ2-4
CASSSGVLAKNIQYF
>TRBV19|TRBJ2-3
CASSMLSPGGTDTQYF
>TRBV2|TRBJ2-3
CASRTGATDTQYF
>TRBV5-1|TRBJ2-2
CASSLMTGMNTGELFF
>TRBV27|TRBJ2-7
CASSFWDFLLHGKGDSYEQYF
>TRBV28|TRBJ1-2
CASSLGTGASYGYTF
>TRBV14|TRBJ1-4
CASSPLGGSTEKLFF
>TRBV29-1|TRBJ2-3
CSERTGVTDTQYF
>TRBV6-5|TRBJ1-6
CASTTRGVSPLHF
>TRBV19|TRBJ2-2
CASSIDQWGTGELFF
>TRBV7-8|TRBJ2-7
CASSPGLAGSPSGQYF
>TRBV18|TRBJ2-7
CASSQGGTSSWYEQYF
>TRBV7-2|TRBJ1-1
CASSLGAGMNTEAFF
>TRBV29-1|TRBJ2-1
CSVEGTGGPGNEQFF
>TRBV18|TRBJ1-2
CASSPEPDNYGYTF